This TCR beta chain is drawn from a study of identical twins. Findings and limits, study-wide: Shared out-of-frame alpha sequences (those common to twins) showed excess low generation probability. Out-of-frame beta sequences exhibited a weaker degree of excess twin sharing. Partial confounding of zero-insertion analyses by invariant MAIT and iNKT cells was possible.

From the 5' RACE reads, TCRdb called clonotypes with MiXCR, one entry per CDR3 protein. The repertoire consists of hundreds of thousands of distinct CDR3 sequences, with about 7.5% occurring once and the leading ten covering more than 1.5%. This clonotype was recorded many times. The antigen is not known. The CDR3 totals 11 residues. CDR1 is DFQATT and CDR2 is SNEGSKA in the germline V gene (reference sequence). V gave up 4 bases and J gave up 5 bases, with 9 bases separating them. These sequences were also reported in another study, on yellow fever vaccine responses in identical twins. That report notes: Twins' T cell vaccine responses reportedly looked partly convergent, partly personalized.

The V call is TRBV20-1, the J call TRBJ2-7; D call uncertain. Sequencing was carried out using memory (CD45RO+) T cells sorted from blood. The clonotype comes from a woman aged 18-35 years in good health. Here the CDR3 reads CSATAINEQYF. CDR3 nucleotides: TGCAGTGCTACCGCCATCAACGAGCAGTACTTC.